A selection of T cell receptor beta chains follows, all from one sample in a study of cytomegalovirus exposure and HLA in healthy donors. Clones were read by immunoSEQ multiplex PCR, and TCRdb kept only the in-frame ones, dropping some. Of approximately 170,000 clones in the sample, roughly 88% are singletons; the top ten hold around 1.3%. Input material: PBMCs. These receptors came from a boy between 2 and 10 years old in good health and CMV-seronegative. CDR3s include the opening cysteine and the closing phenylalanine or tryptophan. Fields, in order: D gene, clone size, J gene, CDR3 length, V gene, CDR3 protein, CDR3 DNA. D genes are given only for firm matches. Not all rows give a size; the values are once, few, many and, for expanded clones, a class.

D gene: TRBD1; clone size: -; J gene: TRBJ1-1; CDR3 length: 14; V gene: TRBV6-6; CDR3 protein: CASLGQGGRTEAFF; CDR3 DNA: TGTGCCAGCCTAGGACAGGGGGGCCGAACTGAAGCTTTCTTT
D gene: TRBD2; clone size: -; J gene: TRBJ2-1; CDR3 length: 15; V gene: TRBV5-1; CDR3 protein: CASSQGLAGYNEQFF; CDR3 DNA: TGCGCCAGCAGCCAGGGACTAGCGGGTTACAATGAGCAGTTCTTC
D gene: -; clone size: -; J gene: TRBJ1-2; CDR3 length: 13; V gene: TRBV11-2; CDR3 protein: CASSRDIRYGYTF; CDR3 DNA: TGTGCCAGCAGCCGAGACATCCGCTATGGCTACACCTTC
D gene: TRBD2; clone size: -; J gene: TRBJ2-1; CDR3 length: 13; V gene: TRBV6-4; CDR3 protein: CARLAATYNEQFF; CDR3 DNA: TGTGCCAGACTAGCGGCGACCTACAATGAGCAGTTCTTC
D gene: TRBD2; clone size: -; J gene: TRBJ2-1; CDR3 length: 14; V gene: TRBV29-1; CDR3 protein: CSVGRLAGENEQFF; CDR3 DNA: TGCAGCGTTGGAAGACTAGCGGGGGAAAATGAGCAGTTCTTC
D gene: -; clone size: few; J gene: TRBJ2-1; CDR3 length: 14; V gene: TRBV30; CDR3 protein: CAWSPIDSYNEQFF; CDR3 DNA: TGTGCCTGGAGTCCGATCGACAGCTACAATGAGCAGTTCTTC
D gene: TRBD2; clone size: -; J gene: TRBJ2-5; CDR3 length: 13; V gene: TRBV29-1; CDR3 protein: CSVRLADQETQYF; CDR3 DNA: TGCAGCGTCCGACTAGCGGACCAAGAGACCCAGTACTTC
D gene: TRBD2; clone size: -; J gene: TRBJ2-5; CDR3 length: 17; V gene: TRBV19; CDR3 protein: CASSIVGLAGGRETQYF; CDR3 DNA: TGTGCCAGTAGTATAGTCGGACTAGCGGGAGGAAGGGAGACCCAGTACTTC
D gene: TRBD1; clone size: -; J gene: TRBJ1-2; CDR3 length: 14; V gene: TRBV27; CDR3 protein: CASRVQGAGYGYTF; CDR3 DNA: TGTGCCAGCAGGGTACAGGGGGCAGGCTATGGCTACACCTTC
D gene: TRBD1; clone size: -; J gene: TRBJ1-2; CDR3 length: 15; V gene: TRBV9; CDR3 protein: CASSAGGASPGGYTF; CDR3 DNA: TGTGCCAGCAGCGCAGGGGGCGCCTCGCCGGGTGGCTACACCTTC
D gene: TRBD2; clone size: once; J gene: TRBJ2-1; CDR3 length: 16; V gene: TRBV7-9; CDR3 protein: CASSLGRVAGGYEQFF; CDR3 DNA: TGTGCCAGCAGCTTAGGCAGGGTAGCGGGAGGGTATGAGCAGTTCTTC
D gene: TRBD1; clone size: -; J gene: TRBJ1-2; CDR3 length: 15; V gene: TRBV27; CDR3 protein: CASSAYRGKGYGYTF; CDR3 DNA: TGTGCCAGCAGTGCATACAGGGGAAAGGGCTATGGCTACACCTTC
D gene: TRBD2; clone size: -; J gene: TRBJ2-1; CDR3 length: 15; V gene: TRBV28; CDR3 protein: CASSRTGTTPLEQFF; CDR3 DNA: TGTGCCAGCAGCCGAACCGGGACTACTCCTCTTGAGCAGTTCTTC
D gene: TRBD2; clone size: -; J gene: TRBJ2-5; CDR3 length: 18; V gene: TRBV7-8; CDR3 protein: CASSLTEGGRARQETQYF; CDR3 DNA: TGTGCCAGCAGCTTAACCGAAGGAGGGAGGGCCCGGCAGGAGACCCAGTACTTC
D gene: -; clone size: -; J gene: TRBJ1-5; CDR3 length: 16; V gene: TRBV9; CDR3 protein: CASSVGERTEDQPQHF; CDR3 DNA: TGTGCCAGCAGCGTAGGTGAGCGGACAGAGGATCAGCCCCAGCATTTT
D gene: TRBD2; clone size: -; J gene: TRBJ2-5; CDR3 length: 16; V gene: TRBV6-5; CDR3 protein: CASSYSGSGGQETQYF; CDR3 DNA: TGTGCCAGCAGTTACTCGGGTAGCGGGGGCCAAGAGACCCAGTACTTC
D gene: TRBD1; clone size: -; J gene: TRBJ1-2; CDR3 length: 16; V gene: TRBV7-9; CDR3 protein: CASNELDRGGNYGYTF; CDR3 DNA: TGTGCCAGCAACGAATTGGACAGGGGTGGAAACTATGGCTACACCTTC
D gene: TRBD1; clone size: -; J gene: TRBJ2-5; CDR3 length: 16; V gene: TRBV6-1; CDR3 protein: CASSVTTGGAGETQYF; CDR3 DNA: TGTGCCAGCAGTGTTACAACAGGGGGCGCCGGCGAGACCCAGTACTTC
D gene: -; clone size: -; J gene: TRBJ2-2; CDR3 length: 14; V gene: TRBV5-1; CDR3 protein: CASRGTPNTGELFF; CDR3 DNA: TGCGCCAGCAGGGGGACTCCGAACACCGGGGAGCTGTTTTTT
D gene: -; clone size: -; J gene: TRBJ1-2; CDR3 length: 15; V gene: TRBV2; CDR3 protein: CASSARLPNRDGYTF; CDR3 DNA: TGTGCCAGCAGTGCACGACTACCAAACAGGGACGGCTACACCTTC
D gene: -; clone size: -; J gene: TRBJ1-4; CDR3 length: 14; V gene: TRBV30; CDR3 protein: CAWSEGGVREKLFF; CDR3 DNA: TGTGCCTGGAGTGAAGGGGGAGTAAGAGAAAAACTGTTTTTT
D gene: -; clone size: -; J gene: TRBJ1-2; CDR3 length: 13; V gene: TRBV7-2; CDR3 protein: CASSLWGGTGYTF; CDR3 DNA: TGTGCCAGCAGCTTATGGGGGGGCACTGGCTACACCTTC
D gene: -; clone size: few; J gene: TRBJ1-5; CDR3 length: 12; V gene: TRBV19; CDR3 protein: CASGSSGQPQHF; CDR3 DNA: TGTGCCAGTGGAAGTTCAGGGCAGCCCCAGCATTTT
D gene: -; clone size: once; J gene: TRBJ1-6; CDR3 length: 19; V gene: TRBV4-3; CDR3 protein: CASSQEWSAVSSYNSPLHF; CDR3 DNA: TGCGCCAGCAGCCAAGAATGGTCGGCGGTTAGCTCCTATAATTCACCCCTCCACTTT
D gene: -; clone size: once; J gene: TRBJ1-1; CDR3 length: 16; V gene: TRBV14; CDR3 protein: CASSHATGIGDTEAFF; CDR3 DNA: TGTGCCAGCAGCCATGCTACAGGGATAGGTGACACTGAAGCTTTCTTT
D gene: -; clone size: -; J gene: TRBJ1-4; CDR3 length: 14; V gene: TRBV5-1; CDR3 protein: CASSLGDTNEKLFF; CDR3 DNA: TGCGCCAGCAGCTTGGGAGATACTAATGAAAAACTGTTTTTT
D gene: TRBD1; clone size: -; J gene: TRBJ2-7; CDR3 length: 14; V gene: TRBV2; CDR3 protein: CASSFRDRTYEQYF; CDR3 DNA: TGTGCCAGCAGCTTCCGGGACAGGACCTACGAGCAGTACTTC